One T cell receptor (beta chain) is described in this entry. The data derive from a study of cytomegalovirus exposure and HLA in healthy donors. PCR employed 60 Vbeta and 13 Jbeta primers. The data were produced by immunoSEQ multiplex PCR, yet TCRdb's version contains in-frame clones alone and is incomplete. The sample has 250,000 to 300,000 clones, 80% to 95% seen once. Germline V lookup: CDR1 GTSNPN, CDR2 SVGIG (reference sequence). The CDR3 runs 16 residues. V trimming: 2 bases; J trimming: 0 bases; junction bases outside the gene matches: 7. V and J are TRBV30 and TRBJ1-1; 9 bases align to TRBD1. The sample consisted of PBMCs. This receptor was obtained from a girl aged 2-10 years in good health and CMV-seronegative. CDR3 sequence (DNA): TGTGCCTGGAGTCCAGGGACAGGGATCGTGAACACTGAAGCTTTCTTT. It is translated as CAWSPGTGIVNTEAFF.